What follows are 2 T cell receptor beta chains derived from one specimen sequenced in a study of blood T cell repertoires in COVID-19. Profiled with immunoSEQ multiplex PCR; TCRdb holds only in-frame clones, not every one. Among about 54,000 clones listed, approximately 90% were seen once. The source material was peripheral blood. The receptors were sampled from a woman aged 40 to 49 with active COVID-19.

The genes are TRBV3-1 (or the pseudogene TRBV3-2) and TRBJ2-7; 12 bases align to TRBD2. Germline CDR1 reads LGHDT; CDR2 reads YNNKEL (reference sequence). The CDR3 covers 18 residues. V lost 0 bases, J lost 3 bases, and 9 bases stayed unmatched. CDR3 bases: TGTGCCAGCAGCCAAGATTCTAGCGGGGGGGCCGAGGTCTACGAGCAGTACTTC. This encodes CASSQDSSGGAEVYEQYF.

This clone was recorded once. The chain carries TRBV21-1 and TRBJ1-1; TRBD1, the D gene given by the table, was not confirmed from the DNA. TRBV21-1 is a known pseudogene. This CDR3 region has 15 residues. The CDR3 sequence is CASSKASDRESEAFF. In DNA form, the CDR3 reads TGTGCCAGCAGCAAAGCGTCGGACAGGGAGTCTGAAGCTTTCTTT.